This T cell receptor (beta chain) derives from a study of PD-L1 blockade in urothelial cancer. Study as a whole: Atezolizumab, begun by patients in about 2014, was given at 1,200 mg intravenously every 3 weeks. Study-level results: By 3 weeks, tumor-associated blood clones had expanded more in durable-benefit patients.

Synthetic TCR analog templates were spiked into each PCR. Repertoires were generated with immunoSEQ multiplex PCR, while TCRdb's copy carries only in-frame clones and drops some. Of roughly 38,000 clones detected, 80% to 90% appear once; the ten largest clones hold about 6.8%. Time point described: pretreatment peripheral blood. Patients were living with locally advanced or metastatic urothelial carcinoma. A remark on this clone: What it recognizes is unknown.

The receptor comes from a man in his sixties with urothelial cancer. Sequences were derived from PBMCs, sampled around atezolizumab (anti-PD-L1) treatment.

The CDR3: CAWSRDRDNEKLFF. CDR3 nucleotide sequence: TGTGCCTGGAGCCGGGACAGGGATAATGAAAAACTGTTTTTT. The rearrangement links TRBV30 to TRBJ1-4; TRBD1 matches 9 bases. The CDR3 loop spans 14 amino acids. Germline values: CDR1 GTSNPN, CDR2 SVGIG (reference sequence). V lost 3 bases, J lost 4 bases, and 3 bases stayed unmatched.